A selection of T cell receptor beta chains follows, all from one sample in a study of CD8 T cells in Susac syndrome. MiXCR, run by TCRdb on the immunoSEQ multiplex PCR reads, gives a single entry per CDR3 protein. The data contain hundreds of thousands of distinct CDR3 sequences, 96% of them seen just once; the ten biggest clones take up under 0.12%. What was sequenced was CD4+ T cells from PBMCs. These receptors originate from a human donor with Susac syndrome. The CDR3 runs from the conserved cysteine through the conserved F or W. Each record gives: J gene, V gene, clone size, D gene, CDR3 protein, CDR3 DNA. A D gene is named only where the DNA matches it firmly. Size values are once, few and many counts, or a class for expanded clones, and some rows have none.

>TRBJ2-1|TRBV3-1|NA|TRBD2
CASRLYRTSGGYNEQFF
TGTGCCAGCAGGCTCTATCGGACTAGCGGGGGGTACAATGAGCAGTTCTTC
>TRBJ1-1|TRBV12-3/TRBV12-4|once|NA
CASSRQFTEAFF
TGTGCCAGCAGTCGACAGTTCACTGAAGCTTTCTTT
>TRBJ1-3|TRBV24-1|once|NA
CATSDFIRSSGNTIYF
TGTGCCACCAGTGATTTCATTCGTAGCTCTGGAAACACCATATATTTT
>TRBJ2-5|TRBV5-1|NA|NA
CASSYGGPQETQYF
TGCGCCAGCAGCTACGGAGGGCCTCAAGAGACCCAGTACTTC
>TRBJ2-1|TRBV29-1|NA|NA
CSVAGFGISSYNEQFF
TGCAGCGTTGCGGGGTTTGGGATTAGCTCCTACAATGAGCAGTTCTTC
>TRBJ2-1|TRBV4-1|once|TRBD1
CASSPGQGPLNEQFF
TGCGCCAGCAGCCCCGGACAGGGTCCCCTCAATGAGCAGTTCTTC
>TRBJ2-7|TRBV20-1|NA|TRBD2
CSAREVTSGTYEQYF
TGCAGTGCTAGAGAAGTGACTAGCGGCACCTACGAGCAGTACTTC
>TRBJ2-1|TRBV6-1|NA|TRBD2
CASSRSGPSYNEQFF
TGTGCCAGCAGTCGTAGCGGGCCCTCCTACAATGAGCAGTTCTTC
>TRBJ1-2|TRBV6-5|NA|NA
CASSYSRGAYGYTF
TGTGCCAGCAGTTACTCGAGAGGGGCATATGGCTACACCTTC
>TRBJ1-5|TRBV4-2|NA|NA
CASSITSGKNQPQHF
TGTGCCAGCAGTATTACCTCAGGGAAGAATCAGCCCCAGCATTTT